This passage covers 13 T cell receptor beta chains from one sample sequenced in a study of OX40 agonist ivuxolimab in advanced cancers. TCRdb's copy holds only in-frame clones and misses some; the assay was immunoSEQ multiplex PCR. Of 70,000 to 75,000 clones in the sample, approximately 80% are singletons; the top ten hold less than 6.5%. The sample in question was CD4+ or CD8+ T cells sorted from blood, obtained in a trial of the OX40 agonist ivuxolimab. Source of these receptors: an adult with an advanced solid tumor such as melanoma, head and neck, liver or kidney cancer.

The V call is TRBV27, the J call TRBJ2-3; 15 bases agree with TRBD2. This CDR3 is built from 16 residues. Per germline, CDR1 MNHEY and CDR2 SMNVEV (reference sequence). The trim removed 3 bases at V and 6 bases at J, leaving 4 bases unmatched. The CDR3 here is CASSLRTSGRADTQYF. The CDR3 coding sequence is TGTGCCAGCAGTTTGCGGACTAGCGGGAGGGCGGATACGCAGTATTTT.

In its sample, this clone was seen once. J is TRBJ1-3 and V is TRBV6-6; D is undetermined. CDR1 and CDR2 (germline): MNHNY, SVGAGI (reference sequence). Trimming took off 6 bases at V and 0 bases at J, with 12 bases between the two ends. This CDR3 is built from 15 residues. CDR3 amino acids: CASRALFPSGNTIYF. In nucleotides, the CDR3 is TGTGCCAGCAGGGCTCTTTTCCCCTCTGGAAACACCATATATTTT.

The J gene is TRBJ1-5, the V gene TRBV28; D is undetermined. Trimming shortened V by 8 bases and J by 3 bases, and 20 bases separated the two germline ends. The CDR3 covers 16 residues. Germline V gene lookup returns CDR1 MDHEN and CDR2 SYDVKM. The chain's CDR3 is CASGIITEASNQPQHF. Here the CDR3 DNA reads TGTGCCAGCGGTATAATTACAGAAGCCTCCAATCAGCCCCAGCATTTT.

DNA of the CDR3: TGCGCCAGCAAGTCAGCGGGGGGGCTGGAAGATACGCAGTATTTT. This codes for CASKSAGGLEDTQYF. J is TRBJ2-3 and V is TRBV10-2; TRBD2 matches at 10 bases. Germline CDR1 is WSHSY and CDR2 is SAAADI. The CDR3 spans 15 residues. The ends lost 7 bases at V and 5 bases at J; junction bases unmatched: 9.

The sample holds a few counts of this clone. The CDR3 reads CASSLAITEAFF. In DNA, the CDR3 is TGTGCCAGCAGCTTAGCGATCACTGAAGCTTTCTTT. The J gene is TRBJ1-1, the V gene TRBV7-9; no definite D call. The CDR3 has 12 amino acids. Per the germline V gene, CDR1 is SEHNR and CDR2 is FQNEAQ (reference sequence). Trimming left V 0 bases short and J 4 bases short, with 3 bases between.

The rearrangement uses TRBV14 and TRBJ1-6; weak D call: TRBD1 (6 bases). The V end lost 5 bases, the J end lost 7 bases, and 15 bases lay between the germline ends. CDR3 size: 15 residues. CDR1 and CDR2 from the germline V gene are SGHDN and FVKESK. CDR3 protein: CASSNQTGTNSPLHF. For the CDR3, the DNA is TGTGCCAGCAGCAACCAGACAGGAACCAATTCACCCCTCCACTTT.

The V gene is TRBV19, the J gene TRBJ1-2; unclear D gene. Trimming took off 4 bases at V and 5 bases at J, with 17 bases between the two ends. This CDR3 region has 15 residues. Per germline, CDR1 LNHDA and CDR2 SQIVND (reference sequence). CDR3 nucleotide sequence: TGTGCCAGTAGTACGACGCTTGTGGAGGCTTATGGCTACACCTTC. Translated, it gives CASSTTLVEAYGYTF.

This clone has only a few counts. The CDR3 loop is CASSQSGTGASGLAQHF. CDR3 coding DNA: TGTGCCAGCAGCCAATCTGGGACAGGGGCCTCAGGATTGGCCCAGCATTTT. This chain connects TRBV4-2 to TRBJ1-5, with TRBD1 matching 10 bases. Germline V gene sequence: CDR1 LGHNA, CDR2 YNFKEQ. J was trimmed by 11 bases and V by 2 bases; bases with no gene match: 15. CDR3 length equals 17 residues.

This chain connects TRBV19 to TRBJ1-5; 7 nucleotides agree with TRBD1. The CDR3 totals 16 residues. V shed 1 base and J 6 bases; nucleotides not matched to a gene: 9. The V gene's germline CDR1 is LNHDA and CDR2 SQIVND (reference sequence). This CDR3 is CASSIVRGQGGQPQHF. The DNA for the CDR3 is TGTGCCAGTAGTATAGTTCGCGGCCAGGGGGGTCAGCCCCAGCATTTT.

The rearrangement uses TRBV6-5 and TRBJ2-5; D gene unclear. V dropped 8 bases and J dropped 3 bases, with 10 bases sitting between them. The CDR3 totals 12 residues. The V gene's germline CDR1 is MNHEY and CDR2 SVGAGI. This CDR3 reads CASGGREETQYF. CDR3 DNA sequence: TGTGCCAGCGGTGGTCGCGAAGAGACCCAGTACTTC.

The chain joins TRBV28 to TRBJ1-5; D is perhaps TRBD1 (6 bases). V was trimmed by 6 bases and J by 3 bases, leaving 15 bases between them. This CDR3 has 15 amino acids. Germline CDR1 reads MDHEN; CDR2 reads SYDVKM. CDR3: CASRGGAGNNQPQHF. As DNA, the CDR3 is TGTGCCAGCAGGGGGGGGGCAGGGAACAATCAGCCCCAGCATTTT.

This chain joins TRBV5-6 and TRBJ2-2, with 7 bases lining up with TRBD1. V was pared by 4 bases and J by 5 bases, with 2 bases of the junction left unmatched. Germline CDR1 is SGHDT and CDR2 is YYEEEE. The CDR3 extends over 13 amino acids. This CDR3 is CASSRDRTGELFF. CDR3 nucleotide sequence: TGTGCCAGCAGCCGGGACAGAACCGGGGAGCTGTTTTTT.

The chain joins TRBV10-2 to TRBJ1-1; 7 bases agree with TRBD1. Trimming took 8 bases from V and 0 from J; bases not matched to a gene: 3. The germline gives CDR1 WSHSY, CDR2 SAAADI. This CDR3 spans 13 amino acids. Here the CDR3 reads CASQGGLNTEAFF. CDR3 nucleotide sequence: TGCGCCAGCCAAGGGGGCCTGAACACTGAAGCTTTCTTT.